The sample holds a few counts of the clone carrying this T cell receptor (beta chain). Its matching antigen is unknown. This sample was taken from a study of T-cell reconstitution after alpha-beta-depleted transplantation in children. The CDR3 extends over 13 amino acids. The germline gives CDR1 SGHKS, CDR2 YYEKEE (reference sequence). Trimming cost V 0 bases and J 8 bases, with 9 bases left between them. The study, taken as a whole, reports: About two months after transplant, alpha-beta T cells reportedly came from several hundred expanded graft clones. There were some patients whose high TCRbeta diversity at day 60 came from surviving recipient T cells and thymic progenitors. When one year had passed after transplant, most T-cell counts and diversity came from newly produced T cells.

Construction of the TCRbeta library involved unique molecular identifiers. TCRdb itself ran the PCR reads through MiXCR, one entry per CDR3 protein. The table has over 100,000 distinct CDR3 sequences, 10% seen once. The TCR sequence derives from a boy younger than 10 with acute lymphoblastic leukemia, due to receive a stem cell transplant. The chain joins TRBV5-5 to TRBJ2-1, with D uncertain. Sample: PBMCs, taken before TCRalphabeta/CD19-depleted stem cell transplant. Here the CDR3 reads CASSLEEWHEQFF. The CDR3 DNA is TGTGCCAGCAGCTTGGAGGAGTGGCATGAGCAGTTCTTC.